Below are 24 T cell receptor beta chains sequenced from a single sample in a study of T cells after yellow fever vaccination. TCRdb independently ran MiXCR on the 5' RACE reads; one entry per CDR3 protein. The sample consists of some 200,000 distinct CDR3 sequences, around 10% of them appearing once. The sequencing used CD8+ T cells sorted from PBMCs, collected 15 days after the yellow fever booster vaccination. The receptors derive from a young man who received the YFV17D yellow fever vaccine.

This clonotype was found a few times. The rearrangement joins TRBV12-3 or TRBV12-4 to TRBJ2-1; 7 positions match TRBD2. The junction had 6 bases not matched to a gene; V was cut back by 5 bases and J by 5 bases. This CDR3 has 14 residues. CDR3: CASSAVSGDNEQFF. CDR3 nucleotide sequence: TGTGCCAGCAGTGCCGTGAGCGGGGACAATGAGCAGTTCTTC.

V usage is TRBV6-5 and J usage is TRBJ2-1, with 7 bases lining up with TRBD1. V trimming: 0 bases; J trimming: 2 bases; junction bases outside the gene matches: 1. The CDR3 is 15 amino acids. CDR1 is MNHEY, CDR2 SVGAGI, per germline. The CDR3 bases are TGTGCCAGCAGTTACTCCCAGGGGGCCTACAATGAGCAGTTCTTC. Protein sequence: CASSYSQGAYNEQFF.

The rearrangement uses TRBV5-1 and TRBJ2-2; 8 bases match TRBD2. Germline V lookup: CDR1 SGHRS, CDR2 YFSETQ. Germline trimming cut 0 bases from V and 5 bases from J; bases unmatched to any gene: 6. The CDR3 totals 16 residues. The CDR3 here is CASSLGRGGRTGELFF. CDR3 in DNA: TGCGCCAGCAGCTTGGGCCGGGGGGGCCGTACCGGGGAGCTGTTTTTT.

The chain uses TRBV6-2 or TRBV6-3 and TRBJ2-3, with 12 bases identical to TRBD2. Unmatched junction bases numbered 6, after V lost 5 bases and J lost 0 bases. Germline lookup yields CDR1 MNHEY and CDR2 SVGEGT. This CDR3 is built from 17 residues. The CDR3 region has the DNA TGTGCCAGCAGTAATCTAGCGGGGGGGCCAAGCACAGATACGCAGTATTTT. Amino acids: CASSNLAGGPSTDTQYF.

This clonotype was seen more than once but under ten times. The rearrangement joins TRBV5-4 to TRBJ2-3; 7 bases are shared with TRBD1. The J segment lost 0 bases and the V segment lost 0 bases, leaving 4 bases of the junction unmatched. Germline V gene lookup returns CDR1 SGHNT and CDR2 YYREEE (reference sequence). This CDR3 spans 16 amino acids. The CDR3 coding sequence is TGTGCCAGCAGCTTGGAGGGGGACAGTAGCACAGATACGCAGTATTTT. This codes for CASSLEGDSSTDTQYF.

The sample holds a few counts of this clonotype. This chain links TRBV5-1 with TRBJ1-1, with 8 bases matching TRBD1. Germline CDR1 and CDR2: SGHRS and YFSETQ. V dropped 0 bases and J dropped 1; count of bases not matched to a gene: 2. This CDR3 region has 15 residues. CDR3 protein: CASSLEGTGNTEAFF. CDR3 DNA: TGCGCCAGCAGCTTGGAAGGGACAGGGAACACTGAAGCTTTCTTT.

CDR3 DNA sequence: TGTGCCAGCAGCAAAGCGGGGGGCCGTGATACGCAGTATTTT. Residues: CASSKAGGRDTQYF. The chain joins TRBV7-3 to TRBJ2-3; 9 bases line up with TRBD2. Germline CDR1 reads SGHTA; CDR2 reads FQGTGA. CDR3 length equals 14 residues. The J segment lost 6 bases and the V segment lost 5 bases, leaving 6 bases of the junction unmatched.

The rearrangement links TRBV5-6 to TRBJ1-5; D gene uncertain. This CDR3 is 14 amino acids long. Looked up from germline, CDR1 is SGHDT and CDR2 is YYEEEE. The V and J ends lost 0 bases and 2 bases respectively, with 6 bases between them. The CDR3 nucleotides are TGTGCCAGCAGCTTGGCAGGCCGCAATCAGCCCCAGCATTTT. It yields the protein CASSLAGRNQPQHF.

This clonotype was counted only a few times. The J gene is TRBJ2-1, the V gene TRBV3-1, with 9 bases identical to TRBD1. The germline V gene encodes CDR1 LGHDT and CDR2 YNNKEL (reference sequence). Unmatched junction bases numbered 6, after V lost 5 bases and J lost 4 bases. The CDR3 is made up of 15 amino acids. CDR3 DNA: TGTGCCAGCAGCTCCGGACAGGGGACTTACAATGAGCAGTTCTTC. Encoded protein: CASSSGQGTYNEQFF.

The V gene is TRBV4-1, the J gene TRBJ1-1; weak D call: TRBD1 (5 bases). Germline lookup yields CDR1 MGHRA and CDR2 YSYEKL. This CDR3 is built from 15 residues. Trimming took off 3 bases at V and 10 bases at J, with 21 bases between the two ends. The CDR3 reads CASSHAADSAGGAFF. CDR3 DNA sequence: TGCGCCAGCAGCCACGCGGCGGACTCCGCCGGGGGAGCTTTCTTT.

This clonotype was seen only a few times. This chain links TRBV4-1 with TRBJ1-1; D gene unclear. The CDR3 has 15 residues. Germline V gene data show CDR1 as MGHRA and CDR2 as YSYEKL. V gave up 1 base and J gave up 2 bases, with 11 bases separating them. CDR3 loop: CASSQGLGVNTEAFF. In DNA, the CDR3 is TGCGCCAGCAGCCAAGGACTCGGAGTAAACACTGAAGCTTTCTTT.

The CDR3 DNA reads TGCAGCGCGGGACAAGCTTTCTTT. Protein product: CSAGQAFF. The V call is TRBV29-1, the J call TRBJ1-1; D possibly corresponds to TRBD1 (5 bases). Germline CDR1 reads SQVTM; CDR2 reads ANQGSEA. CDR3 length equals 8 residues. Trimming left V 7 bases short and J 9 bases short, with 6 bases between.

The CDR3, as DNA: TGTGCCAGCAGTCCGAGGGACTACCCCTATGGGCAGTTCTTC. Its translation: CASSPRDYPYGQFF. The chain carries TRBV12-3 or TRBV12-4 and TRBJ2-1; 7 nucleotides align to TRBD2. With V trimmed by 5 bases and J by 12 bases, 13 bases remained unmatched. CDR3 size: 14 residues.

In this sample, this clonotype turned up a few times. The rearrangement links TRBV5-6 to TRBJ1-2; D not certain. Germline V gene sequence: CDR1 SGHDT, CDR2 YYEEEE. V shed 5 bases and J shed 3 bases, with 11 bases lying between them. The CDR3 is made up of 13 amino acids. The CDR3 protein is CASRADADYGYTF. The CDR3 DNA sequence: TGTGCCAGCAGGGCGGACGCAGACTATGGCTACACCTTC.

This clonotype was seen a handful of times. The V gene is TRBV7-3, the J gene TRBJ2-2; D perhaps matches TRBD1 (6 bases). Between the trimmed V and J ends, which lost 4 bases and 6 bases, there was a span of 15 bases. The germline CDR1 and CDR2 sequences are SGHTA and FQGTGA. The CDR3 length is 15 residues. The CDR3 DNA follows: TGTGCCAGCAGCTGGTCACAGGGATCGCCCGGGGAGCTGTTTTTT. Its translation is CASSWSQGSPGELFF.

The chain has TRBV20-1 and TRBJ1-4; D possibly corresponds to TRBD1 (5 bases). Germline CDR1 is DFQATT and CDR2 is SNEGSKA (reference sequence). V was trimmed by 0 bases and J by 12 bases, leaving 14 bases between them. The CDR3 covers 13 residues. The chain's CDR3 is CSARDIIGGELFF. The CDR3 DNA sequence: TGCAGTGCTAGAGATATTATCGGGGGGGAACTGTTTTTT.

The chain employs TRBV7-2 and TRBJ1-5; no firm D call. This CDR3 is built from 16 residues. The V gene's germline CDR1 is SGHTA and CDR2 FQGNSA. Between the trimmed V and J ends, which lost 5 bases and 3 bases, there was a span of 17 bases. CDR3 DNA sequence: TGTGCCAGCAGCCCAGAGGGCCAATTGTTCAATCAGCCCCAGCATTTT. This translates into CASSPEGQLFNQPQHF.

This chain links TRBV7-6 with TRBJ2-7; the match to TRBD2 covers 8 bases. V lost 7 bases to trimming and J lost 6 bases; unmatched junction nucleotides: 17. The germline V gene encodes CDR1 SGHVS and CDR2 FNYEAQ. The CDR3 runs 16 residues. CDR3 bases: TGTGCCAGCACCCCGGGGAGCGGGGGCCTCGGGGGCGAGCAGTACGTC. Protein product: CASTPGSGGLGGEQYV.

This CDR3 reads CASSIEQGTDEQFF. Written as DNA, the CDR3 is TGTGCCAGTAGTATCGAACAGGGTACCGATGAGCAGTTCTTC. The chain employs TRBV19 and TRBJ2-1; maybe TRBD1 (6 bases). Germline V gene sequence: CDR1 LNHDA, CDR2 SQIVND (reference sequence). This CDR3 region has 14 residues. Trimming left V 3 bases short and J 8 bases short, with 14 bases between.

The gene calls are TRBV10-2 and TRBJ2-5, with 10 bases that match TRBD2. The ends lost 8 bases at V and 5 bases at J; junction bases unmatched: 5. Germline assignment: CDR1 WSHSY and CDR2 SAAADI. The CDR3 extends over 13 amino acids. CDR3 loop: CASLGTSAETQYF. CDR3 coding DNA: TGCGCCAGCCTCGGGACTAGCGCCGAGACCCAGTACTTC.

J is TRBJ2-2 and V is TRBV5-6; D possibly corresponds to TRBD1 (6 bases). Germline CDR1 is SGHDT and CDR2 is YYEEEE. The CDR3 covers 14 residues. Trimming shortened V by 1 base and J by 6 bases, and 10 bases separated the two germline ends. The CDR3: CASSLNQGSGELFF. Here the CDR3 DNA reads TGTGCCAGCAGCTTGAACCAGGGGTCCGGGGAGCTGTTTTTT.

This chain uses TRBV9 with TRBJ2-7, with 10 bases identical to TRBD2. The germline gives CDR1 SGDLS, CDR2 YYNGEE. This CDR3 spans 14 amino acids. V shed 3 bases and J 7 bases; nucleotides not matched to a gene: 7. The DNA of the CDR3 is TGTGCCAGCAGCGGGGGGACTAGCGACGGGGAGCAGTACTTC. Residues: CASSGGTSDGEQYF.

This clonotype was seen at least ten times. J is TRBJ2-5 and V is TRBV4-1, with a tentative D call TRBD1 (6 bases). The CDR3 consists of 15 residues. In germline, CDR1 is MGHRA, CDR2 YSYEKL. V was clipped by 2 bases and J by 0 bases, with 10 bases between them. The chain's CDR3 is CASSQLTGNQETQYF. In nucleotides, the CDR3 is TGCGCCAGCAGCCAATTGACAGGAAACCAAGAGACCCAGTACTTC.

V gene TRBV20-1 combines with J gene TRBJ2-6; 7 positions agree with TRBD1. This CDR3 comprises 16 residues. CDR1 is DFQATT, CDR2 SNEGSKA, per germline (reference sequence). V was clipped by 0 bases and J by 1 base; unmatched bases: 3. The CDR3 DNA reads as TGCAGTGCTAGAGATTACAGGGGATCTGGGGCCAACGTCCTGACTTTC. This codes for CSARDYRGSGANVLTF.